Presented here are 16 T cell receptor beta chains from one specimen sequenced in a study of blood T cells in healthy people across ages. A second PCR, run for roughly 7 to 11 cycles, used a sample-barcoded 5' primer plus a J-beta primer mix. Via MiXCR, TCRdb re-called the 5' RACE reads, giving one row per CDR3 protein. The sample holds 1.5 million to 2 million distinct CDR3 sequences; 49% are singletons and the top ten take less than 2.5%. Sequenced material: blood. The receptor source for this set is a woman aged 40 to 50 in good health.

The chain has TRBV6-1 and TRBJ1-3; a possible D gene is TRBD1 (6 bases). Trimming took off 2 bases at V and 0 bases at J, with 17 bases between the two ends. Germline lookup yields CDR1 MNHNS and CDR2 SASEGT. The CDR3 loop spans 18 amino acids. CDR3 amino acids: CASSEFGGAVSSGNTIYF. DNA of the CDR3: TGTGCCAGCAGTGAATTTGGGGGGGCGGTAAGCTCTGGAAACACCATATATTTT.

J is TRBJ1-1 and V is TRBV12-3 or TRBV12-4; D is unclear. Trimming left V 3 bases short and J 1 base short, with 12 bases between. The CDR3 has 15 amino acids. CDR3 DNA: TGTGCCAGCAGTTTCTTGGCCACAAGGAACACTGAAGCTTTCTTT. It codes for CASSFLATRNTEAFF.

This clonotype appeared a few times. The chain combines TRBV20-1 with TRBJ2-7, with D unclear. The V and J ends lost 6 bases and 3 bases respectively, with 9 bases between them. The CDR3 runs to 11 residues. Germline lookup yields CDR1 DFQATT and CDR2 SNEGSKA (reference sequence). CDR3 coding DNA: TGCAGTGCACTGGACGGCTACGAGCAGTACTTC. It yields the protein CSALDGYEQYF.

V is TRBV29-1 and J is TRBJ1-1, with a possible D match to TRBD1 (5 bases). Germline V CDR1 and CDR2: SQVTM, ANQGSEA. This CDR3 region has 16 residues. Trimming removed 2 bases at V and 0 bases at J, with 16 bases between. CDR3: CSVERGGETMNTEAFF. In DNA, the CDR3 is TGCAGCGTTGAAAGGGGCGGGGAAACTATGAACACTGAAGCTTTCTTT.

This clonotype has just a few counts. One base away lies a much larger clone, so this may be a sequencing read error. The rearrangement links TRBV7-2 to TRBJ2-5; TRBD1 aligns across 7 bases. The J call could be wrong; TRBJ2-7 is a better fit for the DNA end. Germline V gene sequence: CDR1 SGHTA, CDR2 FQGNSA. The CDR3 has 13 residues. CDR3 loop: CASSRAGGYEQYF. The CDR3 bases are TGTGCCAGCAGCCGGGCAGGGGGCTACGAGCAGTACTTC.

The gene calls are TRBV7-9 and TRBJ2-5, with 7 nucleotides matching TRBD2. The CDR3 is 14 amino acids. CDR1 is SEHNR, CDR2 FQNEAQ, per germline (reference sequence). The ends lost 2 bases at V and 4 bases at J; junction bases unmatched: 4. CDR3 protein: CASSLRLATETQYF. The CDR3 coding sequence is TGTGCCAGCAGCTTACGACTAGCAACAGAGACCCAGTACTTC.

This chain uses TRBV5-1 with TRBJ2-3, with 11 bases lining up with TRBD2. Germline loops: CDR1 SGHRS, CDR2 YFSETQ. The junction had 11 bases not matched to a gene; V was cut back by 2 bases and J by 6 bases. The CDR3 is 17 amino acids. CDR3 nucleotides: TGCGCCAGCAGCTTTTCCCTAGCGGGGGGCCTCACGGATACGCAGTATTTT. Its translation: CASSFSLAGGLTDTQYF.

This clonotype has only one observation. V and J are TRBV3-1 and TRBJ1-1; D gene ambiguous. V lost 0 bases to trimming and J lost 5 bases, with 10 bases between them. The CDR3 is made up of 14 amino acids. Germline V lookup: CDR1 LGHDT, CDR2 YNNKEL (reference sequence). CDR3 protein: CASSQDGPWTEAFF. The CDR3 nucleotides are TGTGCCAGCAGCCAAGATGGCCCCTGGACTGAAGCTTTCTTT.

A remark on this clonotype: A much larger clone differs from this one at a single base, so this may be a read error. V gene TRBV9 combines with J gene TRBJ2-3; 16 bases line up with TRBD2. Germline trimming cut 5 bases from V and 6 bases from J; bases unmatched to any gene: 3. The CDR3 spans 15 residues. Per the germline V gene, CDR1 is SGDLS and CDR2 is YYNGEE. CDR3 region: CASRGTSGGEDTQYF. In DNA, the CDR3 is TGTGCCAGCAGGGGGACTAGCGGGGGGGAGGATACGCAGTATTTT.

V usage is TRBV4-3 and J usage is TRBJ2-5; either TRBD1 or TRBD2 may supply D (6 bases each). Germline V lookup: CDR1 LGHNA, CDR2 YSLEER. V lost 3 bases and J lost 11, with 19 bases in between. This CDR3 has 14 residues. CDR3 DNA sequence: TGCGCCAGCAGCCACGCTACGGGGGACAATGAGCAGTACTTC. Its translation is CASSHATGDNEQYF.

The rearrangement joins TRBV28 to TRBJ2-5, with a tentative D call TRBD2 (7 bases). The CDR3 is 14 amino acids. The V end lost 4 bases, the J end lost 5 bases, and 14 bases lay between the germline ends. Per the germline V gene, CDR1 is MDHEN and CDR2 is SYDVKM. CDR3 nucleotide sequence: TGTGCCAGCAGTTCGGGGCGGGGGCAGGAGACCCAGTACTTC. This sequence encodes CASSSGRGQETQYF.

V usage is TRBV29-1 and J usage is TRBJ2-1, with 7 bases aligning to TRBD2. Germline CDR1 SQVTM, CDR2 ANQGSEA. The V segment lost 3 bases and the J segment 15 bases; nucleotides outside the gene matches: 17. This CDR3 spans 14 amino acids. CDR3 DNA sequence: TGCAGCGTTGAGGCCCCGGGGGGACGCGCGCAGCCGTTCTTC. Translated: CSVEAPGGRAQPFF.

The chain recombines TRBV6-6 with TRBJ1-2; TRBD1 aligns across 9 bases. This CDR3 is built from 15 residues. Germline V lookup: CDR1 MNHNY, CDR2 SVGAGI (reference sequence). V dropped 1 base and J dropped 2; count of bases not matched to a gene: 2. The CDR3 region is CASSYYGTGNYGYTF. The CDR3 DNA is TGTGCCAGCAGTTACTACGGGACAGGGAACTATGGCTACACCTTC.

The V and J genes are TRBV24-1 and TRBJ2-4; 7 nucleotides agree with TRBD1. Judging by the DNA end, TRBJ2-7 fits better; the J call may be wrong. CDR1 KGHDR and CDR2 SFDVKD come from the germline V gene. The CDR3 totals 13 residues. The DNA of the CDR3 is TGTGCCACCGGCACAGGGGTCTCCTACGAGCAGTACTTC. This sequence encodes CATGTGVSYEQYF.

This chain joins TRBV15 and TRBJ2-4; no clear D gene. TRBJ2-5 matches the DNA end more closely, so the J call is doubtful. CDR1 LNHNV and CDR2 YYDKDF come from the germline V gene (reference sequence). The CDR3 consists of 13 residues. CDR3 sequence (DNA): TGTGCCACCAGCAGAGACCTCAGTGGGACCCAGTACTTC. This codes for CATSRDLSGTQYF.

This chain uses TRBV20-1 with TRBJ1-2; no reliable D call. CDR1 is DFQATT, CDR2 SNEGSKA, per germline (reference sequence). Between the trimmed V and J ends, which lost 3 bases and 0 bases, there was a span of 11 bases. This CDR3 spans 14 amino acids. CDR3 DNA: TGCAGTGCTAGCGTCACAGTAGCTAACTATGGCTACACCTTC. It codes for CSASVTVANYGYTF.